This paragraph reports one T cell receptor (beta chain). The CDR3 runs 13 residues. The ends were cut back, 1 base at V and 5 bases at J, with 9 bases in the middle. Germline CDR1 is GTSNPN and CDR2 is SVGIG (reference sequence). This entry comes from a study of CD8+ T cells in alopecia areata. Extracted RNA was reverse transcribed, and the resulting cDNA served as sequencing template. Assay used: immunoSEQ multiplex PCR; TCRdb lists only in-frame clones, some missing. The sample yields over 200,000 clones, 50% to 60% seen once. This receptor was taken from a human donor with alopecia areata. V is TRBV30 and J is TRBJ1-5, with D tentatively TRBD1 (5 bases). The input for sequencing was CD4+ T cells sorted from blood, taken at week 0. The DNA of the CDR3 is TGTGCCTGGAGTGGGGGGAAGGATCAGCCCCAGCATTTT. This sequence encodes CAWSGGKDQPQHF.